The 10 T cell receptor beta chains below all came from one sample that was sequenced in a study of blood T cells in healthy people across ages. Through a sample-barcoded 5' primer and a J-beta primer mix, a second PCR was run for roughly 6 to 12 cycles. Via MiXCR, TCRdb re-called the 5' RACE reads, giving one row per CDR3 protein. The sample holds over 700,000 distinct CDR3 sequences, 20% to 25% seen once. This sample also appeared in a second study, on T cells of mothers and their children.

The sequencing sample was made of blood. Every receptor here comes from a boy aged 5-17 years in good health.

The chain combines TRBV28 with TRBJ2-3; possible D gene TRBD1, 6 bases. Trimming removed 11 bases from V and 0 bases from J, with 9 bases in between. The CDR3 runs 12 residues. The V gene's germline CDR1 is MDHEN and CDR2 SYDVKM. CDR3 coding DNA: TGTGCCGGGCAGGGGAGCACAGATACGCAGTATTTT. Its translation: CAGQGSTDTQYF.

CDR3 bases: TGCAGTGCTAGAGGTGTTGGGGAAGGTACTGAAGCTTTCTTT. It codes for CSARGVGEGTEAFF. The chain joins TRBV20-1 to TRBJ1-1, with D unclear. This CDR3 spans 14 amino acids. Trimming took 1 base from V and 5 from J, leaving 14 bases between them. Germline lookup yields CDR1 DFQATT and CDR2 SNEGSKA (reference sequence).

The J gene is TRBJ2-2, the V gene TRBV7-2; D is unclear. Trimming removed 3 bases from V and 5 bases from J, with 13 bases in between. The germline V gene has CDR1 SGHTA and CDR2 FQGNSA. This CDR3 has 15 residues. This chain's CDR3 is CASSFSRLGTGELFF. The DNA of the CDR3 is TGTGCCAGCAGCTTCTCGCGCCTGGGGACCGGGGAGCTGTTTTTT.

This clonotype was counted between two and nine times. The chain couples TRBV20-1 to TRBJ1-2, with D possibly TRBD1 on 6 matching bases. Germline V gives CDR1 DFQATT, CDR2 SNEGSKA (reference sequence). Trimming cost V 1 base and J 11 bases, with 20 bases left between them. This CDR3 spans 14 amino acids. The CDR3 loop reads CSARVTTFGGRYTF. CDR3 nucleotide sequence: TGCAGTGCTAGAGTAACAACCTTCGGGGGGCGGTACACCTTC.

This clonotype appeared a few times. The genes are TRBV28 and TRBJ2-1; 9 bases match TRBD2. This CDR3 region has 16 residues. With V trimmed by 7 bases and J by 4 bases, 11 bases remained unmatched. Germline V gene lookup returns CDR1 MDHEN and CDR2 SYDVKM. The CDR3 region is CASTMSGLAGYNEQFF. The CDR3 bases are TGTGCCAGCACCATGTCCGGCCTAGCGGGATACAATGAGCAGTTCTTC.

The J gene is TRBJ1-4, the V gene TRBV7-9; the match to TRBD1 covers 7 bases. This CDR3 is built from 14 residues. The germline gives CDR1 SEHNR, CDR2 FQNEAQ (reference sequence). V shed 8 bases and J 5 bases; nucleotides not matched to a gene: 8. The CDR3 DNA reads TGTGCCAGCGGATGGACAGGTGGAAATGAAAAACTGTTTTTT. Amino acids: CASGWTGGNEKLFF.

In nucleotides, the CDR3 is TGCGCCAGCAGCCAAGTCCTGTCACAGGGGGCTGAAAAACTGTTTTTT. Encoded protein: CASSQVLSQGAEKLFF. This chain links TRBV4-3 with TRBJ1-4; 9 bases align to TRBD1. Losses at the gene ends were 1 base for V and 7 bases for J; bases not matched to a gene: 7. This CDR3 comprises 16 residues. CDR1 and CDR2 from the germline V gene are LGHNA and YSLEER.

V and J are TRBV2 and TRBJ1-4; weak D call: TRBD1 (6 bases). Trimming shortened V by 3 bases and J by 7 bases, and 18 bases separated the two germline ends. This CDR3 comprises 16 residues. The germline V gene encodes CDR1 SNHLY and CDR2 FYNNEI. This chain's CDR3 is CASSDTGGEYGEKLFF. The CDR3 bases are TGTGCCAGCAGTGATACTGGGGGCGAGTACGGTGAAAAACTGTTTTTT.

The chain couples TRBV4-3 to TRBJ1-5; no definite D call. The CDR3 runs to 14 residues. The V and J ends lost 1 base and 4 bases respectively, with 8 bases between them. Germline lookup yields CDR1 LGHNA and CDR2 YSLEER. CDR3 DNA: TGCGCCAGCAGCCAAGGCGACGGTAATCAGCCCCAGCATTTT. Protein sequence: CASSQGDGNQPQHF.

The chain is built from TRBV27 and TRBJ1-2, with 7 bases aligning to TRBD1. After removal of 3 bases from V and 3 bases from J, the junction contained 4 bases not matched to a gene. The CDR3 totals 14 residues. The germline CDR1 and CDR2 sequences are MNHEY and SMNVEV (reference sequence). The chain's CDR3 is CASSFSGTDYGYTF. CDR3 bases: TGTGCCAGCAGTTTCTCGGGGACAGACTATGGCTACACCTTC.